This TCR beta chain was documented in a study of metastatic and nonmetastatic thyroid tumors. Across the whole study: Repertoires from blood and tumor or nodule tissue of malignant and benign thyroid patients were compared.

Every patient underwent thyroid surgery untreated. TCRdb reanalyzed the PCR reads via MiXCR. Among about 30,000 clones listed, 20% were seen once. The CDR3 spans 14 residues. Trimming shortened V by 3 bases and J by 2 bases, and 11 bases separated the two germline ends. CDR1 and CDR2 (germline): SNHLY, FYNNEI. A few counts support this clone. The sequenced material came from blood. The source of this sequence is a female donor with papillary thyroid cancer or a benign thyroid nodule (not recorded which). Some clones in this sample may be carry-over from other donors' samples. The rearrangement uses TRBV2 and TRBJ2-7; a weak D match, TRBD2 (6 bases). The CDR3 coding sequence is TGTGCCAGCAGTGACCGGGACTCTACCTACGAGCAGTACTTC. It codes for CASSDRDSTYEQYF.